The rows below give T cell receptor beta chains drawn from one sample of a study of radiotherapy plus CTLA-4 blockade in lung cancer. Generated by immunoSEQ multiplex PCR, the TCRdb table keeps only in-frame clones and is missing some. The sample has about 40,000 clones; about four fifths are singletons. Sample: peripheral blood, taken from a patient treated with radiotherapy plus ipilimumab. Every receptor here comes from a human donor with non-small cell lung cancer that progressed on radiotherapy plus ipilimumab. The CDR3 runs from the conserved cysteine through the conserved F or W. A D gene is named only where the DNA matches it firmly. Not every row has a clone size; where given, it reads once, few, many or a size class.

cdr3_aa: CAISDGAGVSPGELFF
cdr3_nt: TGTGCCATCAGCGACGGAGCGGGGGTTTCGCCCGGGGAGCTGTTTTTT
clone_size: .
j_call: TRBJ2-2
v_call: TRBV10-3
d_call: TRBD2

cdr3_aa: CASSDRGSGNTIYF
cdr3_nt: TGTGCCAGCAGTGACAGGGGCTCTGGAAACACCATATATTTT
clone_size: few
j_call: TRBJ1-3
v_call: TRBV2
d_call: .

cdr3_aa: CASALGHSNTGELFF
cdr3_nt: TGCGCCAGCGCCCTTGGCCACTCGAACACCGGGGAGCTGTTTTTT
clone_size: once
j_call: TRBJ2-2
v_call: TRBV5-1
d_call: .

cdr3_aa: CASSIPGNYGYTF
cdr3_nt: TGTGCCAGTAGTATTCCCGGGAACTATGGCTACACCTTC
clone_size: .
j_call: TRBJ1-2
v_call: TRBV19
d_call: .

cdr3_aa: CASSASGTGGVEQYF
cdr3_nt: TGTGCCAGCAGTGCCTCCGGGACAGGGGGCGTCGAGCAGTACTTC
clone_size: .
j_call: TRBJ2-7
v_call: TRBV28
d_call: TRBD1

cdr3_aa: CASSLSAGGSTDTQYF
cdr3_nt: TGCGCCAGCAGCTTGTCGGCGGGGGGTTCCACAGATACGCAGTATTTT
clone_size: .
j_call: TRBJ2-3
v_call: TRBV5-1
d_call: TRBD2

cdr3_aa: CASSSTGGYGYTF
cdr3_nt: TGTGCCAGCAGTTCGACAGGGGGCTATGGCTACACCTTC
clone_size: .
j_call: TRBJ1-2
v_call: TRBV28
d_call: TRBD1

cdr3_aa: CASSLMDNGNSPLHF
cdr3_nt: TGTGCCAGCAGTTTAATGGACAATGGTAATTCACCCCTCCACTTT
clone_size: .
j_call: TRBJ1-6
v_call: TRBV27
d_call: .

cdr3_aa: CASSLTPGSDTQYF
cdr3_nt: TGTGCCAGCAGCTTAACCCCAGGATCGGATACGCAGTATTTT
clone_size: .
j_call: TRBJ2-3
v_call: TRBV7-2
d_call: .

cdr3_aa: CASSERDSTF
cdr3_nt: TGTGCCAGCAGTGAACGGGACAGCACATTC
clone_size: .
j_call: TRBJ1-2
v_call: TRBV2
d_call: TRBD1

cdr3_aa: CASSLGSHGTARPEAFF
cdr3_nt: TGTGCCAGCAGCTTAGGGTCCCACGGGACAGCGAGGCCTGAAGCTTTCTTT
clone_size: .
j_call: TRBJ1-1
v_call: TRBV11-1
d_call: TRBD1

cdr3_aa: CASSSEGSGANVLTF
cdr3_nt: TGTGCCAGCAGTTCGGAGGGTTCTGGGGCCAACGTCCTGACTTTC
clone_size: once
j_call: TRBJ2-6
v_call: TRBV6-6
d_call: .

cdr3_aa: CASGNMGAKGEQYF
cdr3_nt: TGCGCCAGCGGAAATATGGGGGCGAAGGGCGAGCAGTACTTC
clone_size: .
j_call: TRBJ2-7
v_call: TRBV5-1
d_call: .

cdr3_aa: CASSLGTPATNEKLFF
cdr3_nt: TGCGCCAGCAGCCTCGGGACACCCGCAACTAATGAAAAACTGTTTTTT
clone_size: .
j_call: TRBJ1-4
v_call: TRBV5-1
d_call: .

cdr3_aa: CASSQKTGGPVRAFF
cdr3_nt: TGCGCCAGCAGCCAAAAAACAGGGGGCCCCGTCCGGGCTTTCTTT
clone_size: .
j_call: TRBJ1-1
v_call: TRBV4-3
d_call: TRBD1

cdr3_aa: CASSLEQGLGYEQYF
cdr3_nt: TGTGCCAGCAGCTTAGAGCAGGGTCTTGGCTACGAGCAGTACTTC
clone_size: .
j_call: TRBJ2-7
v_call: TRBV9
d_call: .

cdr3_aa: CASSAHAGENTEAFF
cdr3_nt: TGTGCCAGCAGCGCCCACGCAGGGGAGAACACTGAAGCTTTCTTT
clone_size: .
j_call: TRBJ1-1
v_call: TRBV9
d_call: .

cdr3_aa: CASSDGGSGYTF
cdr3_nt: TGCGCCAGCAGTGACGGGGGTTCTGGCTACACCTTC
clone_size: .
j_call: TRBJ1-2
v_call: TRBV10-1
d_call: .

cdr3_aa: CAISGTGVGYGYTF
cdr3_nt: TGTGCCATCAGTGGGACAGGGGTCGGCTATGGCTACACCTTC
clone_size: .
j_call: TRBJ1-2
v_call: TRBV10-3
d_call: TRBD1

cdr3_aa: CARGQGAGNSPLHF
cdr3_nt: TGTGCCAGGGGACAGGGGGCCGGGAATTCACCCCTCCACTTT
clone_size: .
j_call: TRBJ1-6
v_call: TRBV2
d_call: TRBD1

cdr3_aa: CASSALAATYEQYF
cdr3_nt: TGTGCCAGCAGTGCGTTAGCGGCAACCTACGAGCAGTACTTC
clone_size: .
j_call: TRBJ2-7
v_call: TRBV2
d_call: .

cdr3_aa: CASSYLSAGRRNTIYF
cdr3_nt: TGTGCCAGCAGTTACTTGTCGGCGGGGAGGCGAAACACCATATATTTT
clone_size: .
j_call: TRBJ1-3
v_call: TRBV6-5
d_call: .

cdr3_aa: CASSFSSITEAFF
cdr3_nt: TGTGCCAGCAGCTTTAGCTCCATCACTGAAGCTTTCTTT
clone_size: .
j_call: TRBJ1-1
v_call: TRBV7-2
d_call: .

cdr3_aa: CASVLKAGGNTGELFF
cdr3_nt: TGTGCCAGCGTTCTGAAAGCGGGGGGGAACACCGGGGAGCTGTTTTTT
clone_size: .
j_call: TRBJ2-2
v_call: TRBV2
d_call: TRBD2

cdr3_aa: CASSLGSMNTEAFF
cdr3_nt: TGTGCCAGCAGCTTAGGGAGCATGAACACTGAAGCTTTCTTT
clone_size: .
j_call: TRBJ1-1
v_call: TRBV7-9
d_call: .

cdr3_aa: CASSFISGGISYEQYF
cdr3_nt: TGTGCCAGCAGCTTTATAAGCGGGGGGATCTCCTACGAGCAGTACTTC
clone_size: few
j_call: TRBJ2-7
v_call: TRBV5-6
d_call: TRBD2

cdr3_aa: CATSRDRPGWSYTF
cdr3_nt: TGTGCCACCAGCAGAGATCGGCCAGGGTGGTCCTACACCTTC
clone_size: .
j_call: TRBJ1-2
v_call: TRBV15
d_call: .

cdr3_aa: CASSYDSYEQYF
cdr3_nt: TGTGCCAGCAGTTACGACTCATACGAGCAGTACTTC
clone_size: few
j_call: TRBJ2-7
v_call: TRBV6-6
d_call: .

cdr3_aa: CASSQDYPGPYEQYF
cdr3_nt: TGCGCCAGCAGCCAAGATTATCCAGGGCCCTACGAGCAGTACTTC
clone_size: .
j_call: TRBJ2-7
v_call: TRBV4-3
d_call: .

cdr3_aa: CASSEDTGVYNEQFF
cdr3_nt: TGTGCCAGCAGTGAGGATACAGGGGTTTACAATGAGCAGTTCTTC
clone_size: .
j_call: TRBJ2-1
v_call: TRBV9
d_call: TRBD1

cdr3_aa: CASSFPSSGGLNEQFF
cdr3_nt: TGTGCCAGCAGTTTCCCCTCTAGCGGGGGGCTCAATGAGCAGTTCTTC
clone_size: .
j_call: TRBJ2-1
v_call: TRBV27
d_call: TRBD2

cdr3_aa: CASSVAPSTDTQYF
cdr3_nt: TGTGCCAGCAGCGTAGCTCCCAGCACAGATACGCAGTATTTT
clone_size: .
j_call: TRBJ2-3
v_call: TRBV9
d_call: .

cdr3_aa: CASSVGQGWDTQYF
cdr3_nt: TGTGCCAGCAGCGTAGGACAGGGTTGGGATACGCAGTATTTT
clone_size: .
j_call: TRBJ2-3
v_call: TRBV9
d_call: TRBD1

cdr3_aa: CASSQVLSSQGNAGNTIYF
cdr3_nt: TGCGCCAGCAGCCAAGTTCTTAGTTCACAGGGAAATGCTGGAAACACCATATATTTT
clone_size: .
j_call: TRBJ1-3
v_call: TRBV4-1
d_call: .

cdr3_aa: CASGLAIQGRDQPQHF
cdr3_nt: TGTGCTAGTGGTTTGGCAATACAGGGTCGCGATCAGCCCCAGCATTTT
clone_size: .
j_call: TRBJ1-5
v_call: TRBV12-5
d_call: .

cdr3_aa: CASSLSGGPSNTQYF
cdr3_nt: TGTGCCAGCAGTTTAAGCGGGGGGCCGTCGAATACGCAGTATTTT
clone_size: .
j_call: TRBJ2-3
v_call: TRBV27
d_call: TRBD2

cdr3_aa: CASSIVIGVLYEQYF
cdr3_nt: TGTGCCAGTAGTATAGTTATAGGGGTACTCTACGAGCAGTACTTC
clone_size: once
j_call: TRBJ2-7
v_call: TRBV19
d_call: .

cdr3_aa: CASSQDIVRTGVSTEAFF
cdr3_nt: TGCGCCAGCAGCCAAGATATCGTCAGGACAGGCGTCTCCACTGAAGCTTTCTTT
clone_size: .
j_call: TRBJ1-1
v_call: TRBV4-3
d_call: TRBD1

cdr3_aa: CASSLGENQPQHF
cdr3_nt: TGTGCCAGCAGCTTAGGGGAGAATCAGCCCCAGCATTTT
clone_size: few
j_call: TRBJ1-5
v_call: TRBV7-3
d_call: .

cdr3_aa: CASSVHGTGGGYGYTF
cdr3_nt: TGTGCCAGCAGTGTACACGGGACAGGGGGGGGCTATGGCTACACCTTC
clone_size: .
j_call: TRBJ1-2
v_call: TRBV2
d_call: TRBD1

cdr3_aa: CASSSYLAGGAYEQYF
cdr3_nt: TGTGCCAGCAGCTCGTATTTAGCGGGGGGGGCCTACGAGCAGTACTTC
clone_size: .
j_call: TRBJ2-7
v_call: TRBV7-2
d_call: TRBD2

cdr3_aa: CASRPSDREQYF
cdr3_nt: TGTGCCAGCCGACCCAGCGACCGCGAGCAGTACTTC
clone_size: .
j_call: TRBJ2-7
v_call: TRBV2
d_call: .

cdr3_aa: CASSMGQGGLRTEAFF
cdr3_nt: TGTGCCAGTAGTATGGGACAGGGGGGTCTACGTACTGAAGCTTTCTTT
clone_size: .
j_call: TRBJ1-1
v_call: TRBV19
d_call: TRBD1

cdr3_aa: CASSLDSRVWGNTEAFF
cdr3_nt: TGCGCCAGCAGCTTGGACTCCAGGGTTTGGGGGAACACTGAAGCTTTCTTT
clone_size: once
j_call: TRBJ1-1
v_call: TRBV5-1
d_call: .

cdr3_aa: CASNPGTGTFQPQHF
cdr3_nt: TGTGCCAGCAACCCCGGGACAGGGACTTTTCAGCCCCAGCATTTT
clone_size: .
j_call: TRBJ1-5
v_call: TRBV6-1
d_call: TRBD1

cdr3_aa: CASSLGFAGQGAYEQYF
cdr3_nt: TGTGCCAGCAGCTTAGGTTTCGCGGGACAGGGGGCCTACGAGCAGTACTTC
clone_size: .
j_call: TRBJ2-7
v_call: TRBV11-2
d_call: TRBD1

cdr3_aa: CASSQPGEFSEQFF
cdr3_nt: TGTGCCAGTAGTCAACCCGGGGAATTTTCTGAGCAGTTCTTC
clone_size: .
j_call: TRBJ2-1
v_call: TRBV19
d_call: .

cdr3_aa: CASRGSDRVNQPQHF
cdr3_nt: TGTGCCAGTAGGGGGTCCGACAGGGTCAATCAGCCCCAGCATTTT
clone_size: medium-sized
j_call: TRBJ1-5
v_call: TRBV19
d_call: TRBD1

cdr3_aa: CASSLFGASGKETQYF
cdr3_nt: TGTGCCAGCAGCTTATTTGGGGCTAGCGGTAAAGAGACCCAGTACTTC
clone_size: once
j_call: TRBJ2-5
v_call: TRBV7-3
d_call: TRBD2

cdr3_aa: CARSLVGMGDYSNQPQHF
cdr3_nt: TGTGCCAGAAGCTTGGTGGGGATGGGGGACTATAGCAATCAGCCCCAGCATTTT
clone_size: .
j_call: TRBJ1-5
v_call: TRBV5-3
d_call: .

cdr3_aa: CASSAQGHYEQYF
cdr3_nt: TGTGCCAGCAGTGCCCAGGGGCACTACGAGCAGTACTTC
clone_size: .
j_call: TRBJ2-7
v_call: TRBV6-1
d_call: .

cdr3_aa: CASSPSLRQPQHF
cdr3_nt: TGTGCCAGCTCACCAAGCTTACGTCAGCCCCAGCATTTT
clone_size: once
j_call: TRBJ1-5
v_call: TRBV18
d_call: .

cdr3_aa: CASSVAGGQGARAFF
cdr3_nt: TGTGCCAGCAGCGTAGCAGGGGGCCAGGGGGCGCGAGCTTTCTTT
clone_size: .
j_call: TRBJ1-1
v_call: TRBV9
d_call: TRBD1

cdr3_aa: CAISESLAGPGELFF
cdr3_nt: TGTGCCATCAGTGAGTCCCTAGCGGGCCCCGGGGAGCTGTTTTTT
clone_size: .
j_call: TRBJ2-2
v_call: TRBV10-3
d_call: TRBD2

cdr3_aa: CASSLEGQGAAYGYTF
cdr3_nt: TGTGCCAGCAGCTTAGAGGGACAGGGGGCTGCTTATGGCTACACCTTC
clone_size: .
j_call: TRBJ1-2
v_call: TRBV5-4
d_call: TRBD1

cdr3_aa: CASSDSYYTF
cdr3_nt: TGTGCCAGCAGTGACAGTTACTACACCTTC
clone_size: .
j_call: TRBJ1-2
v_call: TRBV25-1
d_call: .